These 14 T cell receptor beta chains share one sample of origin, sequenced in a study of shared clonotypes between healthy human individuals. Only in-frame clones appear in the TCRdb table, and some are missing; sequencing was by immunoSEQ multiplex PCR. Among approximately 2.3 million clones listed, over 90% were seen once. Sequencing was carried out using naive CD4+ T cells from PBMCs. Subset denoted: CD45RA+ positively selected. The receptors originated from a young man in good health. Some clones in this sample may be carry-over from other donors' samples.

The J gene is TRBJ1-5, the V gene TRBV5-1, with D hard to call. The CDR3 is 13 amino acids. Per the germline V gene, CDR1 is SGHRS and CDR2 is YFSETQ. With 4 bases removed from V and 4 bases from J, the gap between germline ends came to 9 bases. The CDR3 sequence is CASSIGSNQPQHF. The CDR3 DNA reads TGCGCCAGCAGCATAGGGTCAAATCAGCCCCAGCATTTT.

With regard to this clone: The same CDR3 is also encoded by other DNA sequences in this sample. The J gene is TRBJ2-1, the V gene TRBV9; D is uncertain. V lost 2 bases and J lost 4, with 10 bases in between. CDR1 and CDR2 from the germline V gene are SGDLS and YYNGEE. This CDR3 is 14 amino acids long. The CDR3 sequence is CASSVAGPYNEQFF. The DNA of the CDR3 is TGTGCCAGCAGCGTTGCCGGGCCTTACAATGAGCAGTTCTTC.

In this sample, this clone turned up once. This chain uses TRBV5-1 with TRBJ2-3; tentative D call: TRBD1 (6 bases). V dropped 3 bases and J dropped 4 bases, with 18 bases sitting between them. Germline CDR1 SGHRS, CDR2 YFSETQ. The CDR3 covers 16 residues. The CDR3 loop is CASSSIPTGSADTQYF. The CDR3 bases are TGCGCCAGCAGCTCGATCCCGACAGGATCGGCAGATACGCAGTATTTT.

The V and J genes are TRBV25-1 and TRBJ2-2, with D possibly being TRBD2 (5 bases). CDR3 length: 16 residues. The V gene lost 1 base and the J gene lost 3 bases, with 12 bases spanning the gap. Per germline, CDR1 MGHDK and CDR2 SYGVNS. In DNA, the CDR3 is TGTGCCAGCAGTGAATGGGCTAGCCGAGACACCGGGGAGCTGTTTTTT. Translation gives CASSEWASRDTGELFF.

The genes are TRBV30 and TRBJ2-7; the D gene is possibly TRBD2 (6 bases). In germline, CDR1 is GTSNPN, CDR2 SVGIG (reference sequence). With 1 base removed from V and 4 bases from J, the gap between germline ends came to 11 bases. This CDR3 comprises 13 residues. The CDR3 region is CAWSAGDLYEQYF. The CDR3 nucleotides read TGTGCCTGGAGTGCCGGGGACTTATACGAGCAGTACTTC.

CDR3 protein: CASSPVTGYLTNTQYF. The CDR3 DNA is TGTGCCAGCTCACCGGTGACAGGTTACCTGACGAATACGCAGTATTTT. The V and J genes are TRBV18 and TRBJ2-3; D might be TRBD1 (6 bases). Germline V CDR1 and CDR2: KGHSH, LQKENI. The CDR3 is 16 amino acids. Trimming stripped 3 bases from V and 7 bases from J, with 20 bases between.

The CDR3 region is CASSLKGLAGPTTYEQYF. Here the CDR3 DNA reads TGTGCCAGCAGCTTAAAAGGTCTAGCGGGCCCCACTACCTACGAGCAGTACTTC. The rearrangement links TRBV7-2 to TRBJ2-7, with 8 bases lining up with TRBD2. In germline, CDR1 is SGHTA, CDR2 FQGNSA. The V and J ends lost 2 bases and 2 bases, in that order; junction bases with no gene match: 14. This CDR3 comprises 18 residues. Drawing the rest from reference TRBV7-2 and TRBJ2-7, the complete variable domain is GAGVSQSPSNKVTEKGKDVELRCDPISGHTALYWYRQSLGQGLEFLIYFQGNSAPDKSGLPSDRFSAERTGGSVSTLTIQRTQQEDSAVYLCASSLKGLAGPTTYEQYFGPGTRLTVT.

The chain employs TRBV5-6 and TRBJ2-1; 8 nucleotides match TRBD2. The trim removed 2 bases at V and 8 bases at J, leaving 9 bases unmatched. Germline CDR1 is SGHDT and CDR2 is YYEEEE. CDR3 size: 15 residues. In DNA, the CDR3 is TGTGCCAGCAGCTTTACGGGAGGGCCACGCGATGAGCAGTTCTTC. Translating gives CASSFTGGPRDEQFF. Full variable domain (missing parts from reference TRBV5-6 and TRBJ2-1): DAGVTQSPTHLIKTRGQQVTLRCSPKSGHDTVSWYQQALGQGPQFIFQYYEEEERQRGNFPDRFSGHQFPNYSSELNVNALLLGDSALYLCASSFTGGPRDEQFFGPGTRLTVL.

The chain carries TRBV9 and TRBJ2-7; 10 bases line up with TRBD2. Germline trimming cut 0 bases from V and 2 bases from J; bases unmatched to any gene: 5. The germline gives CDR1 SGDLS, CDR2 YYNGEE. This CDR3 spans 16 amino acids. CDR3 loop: CASSVGPSGSAYEQYF. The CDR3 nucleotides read TGTGCCAGCAGCGTAGGCCCTAGCGGGAGCGCCTACGAGCAGTACTTC. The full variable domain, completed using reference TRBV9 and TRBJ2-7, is DSGVTQTPKHLITATGQRVTLRCSPRSGDLSVYWYQQSLDQGLQFLIQYYNGEERAKGNILERFSAQQFPDLHSELNLSSLELGDSALYFCASSVGPSGSAYEQYFGPGTRLTVT.

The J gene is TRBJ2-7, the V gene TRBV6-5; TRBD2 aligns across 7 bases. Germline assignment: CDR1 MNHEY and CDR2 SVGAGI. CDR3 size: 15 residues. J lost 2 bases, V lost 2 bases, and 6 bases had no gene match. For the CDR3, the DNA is TGTGCCAGCAGTTACACGTCGCGGGAGCCCTACGAGCAGTACTTC. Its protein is CASSYTSREPYEQYF.

The CDR3 reads CASSSAWSSYNEQFF. The CDR3 region has the DNA TGCGCCAGCAGCTCAGCGTGGAGCTCCTACAATGAGCAGTTCTTC. This chain joins TRBV5-1 and TRBJ2-1; D is ambiguous. CDR3 length: 15 residues. Trimming pared 3 bases from V and 0 bases from J, leaving 10 bases between. Germline V CDR1 and CDR2: SGHRS, YFSETQ.

The CDR3 region has the DNA TGCGCCAGCAGCCAAGCGGGGTTCCGAACCAATGAGCAGTTCTTC. Its protein product is CASSQAGFRTNEQFF. This chain links TRBV4-1 with TRBJ2-1, with D possibly matching TRBD2 (5 bases). The CDR3 consists of 15 residues. Trimming left V 1 base short and J 6 bases short, with 13 bases between. From germline, CDR1 is MGHRA and CDR2 YSYEKL.

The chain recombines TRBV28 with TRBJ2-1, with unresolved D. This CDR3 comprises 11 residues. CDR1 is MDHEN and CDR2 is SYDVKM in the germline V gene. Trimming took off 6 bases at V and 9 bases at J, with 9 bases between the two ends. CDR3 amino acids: CASRSLGEQFF. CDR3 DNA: TGTGCCAGCAGATCCCTGGGTGAGCAGTTCTTC.

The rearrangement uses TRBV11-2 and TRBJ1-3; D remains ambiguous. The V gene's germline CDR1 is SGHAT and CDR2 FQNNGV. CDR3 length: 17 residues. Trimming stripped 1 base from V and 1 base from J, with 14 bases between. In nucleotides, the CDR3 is TGTGCCAGCAGCTTAGTATCCACGAGTCGTTCTGGAAACACCATATATTTT. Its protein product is CASSLVSTSRSGNTIYF.